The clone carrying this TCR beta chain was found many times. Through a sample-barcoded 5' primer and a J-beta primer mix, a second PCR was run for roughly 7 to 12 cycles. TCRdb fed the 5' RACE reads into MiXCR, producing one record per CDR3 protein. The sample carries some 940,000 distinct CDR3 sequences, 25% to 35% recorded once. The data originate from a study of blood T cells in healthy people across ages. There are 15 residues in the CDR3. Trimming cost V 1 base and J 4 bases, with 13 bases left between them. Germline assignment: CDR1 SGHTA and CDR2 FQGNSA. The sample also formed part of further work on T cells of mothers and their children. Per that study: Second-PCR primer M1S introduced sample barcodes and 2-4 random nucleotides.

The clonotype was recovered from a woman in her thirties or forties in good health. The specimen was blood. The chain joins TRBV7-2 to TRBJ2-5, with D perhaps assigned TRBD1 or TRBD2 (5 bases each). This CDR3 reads CASSLVWGRGETQYF. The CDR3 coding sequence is TGTGCCAGCAGCTTAGTATGGGGGAGAGGAGAGACCCAGTACTTC.